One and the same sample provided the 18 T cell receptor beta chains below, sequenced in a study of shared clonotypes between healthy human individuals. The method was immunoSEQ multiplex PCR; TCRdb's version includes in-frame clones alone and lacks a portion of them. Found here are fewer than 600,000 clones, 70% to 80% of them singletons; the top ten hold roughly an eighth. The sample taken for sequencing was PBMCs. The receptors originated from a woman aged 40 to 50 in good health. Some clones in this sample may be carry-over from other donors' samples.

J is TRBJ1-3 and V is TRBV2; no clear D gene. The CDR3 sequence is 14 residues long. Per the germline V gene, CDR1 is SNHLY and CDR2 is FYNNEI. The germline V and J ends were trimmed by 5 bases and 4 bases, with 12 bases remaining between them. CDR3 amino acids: CASSLTQGGNTIYF. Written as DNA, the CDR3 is TGTGCCAGCAGTTTGACCCAAGGGGGAAACACCATATATTTT. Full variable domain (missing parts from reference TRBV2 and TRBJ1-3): EPEVTQTPSHQVTQMGQEVILRCVPISNHLYFYWYRQILGQKVEFLVSFYNNEISEKSEIFDDQFSVERPDGSNFTLKIRSTKLEDSAMYFCASSLTQGGNTIYFGEGSWLTVV.

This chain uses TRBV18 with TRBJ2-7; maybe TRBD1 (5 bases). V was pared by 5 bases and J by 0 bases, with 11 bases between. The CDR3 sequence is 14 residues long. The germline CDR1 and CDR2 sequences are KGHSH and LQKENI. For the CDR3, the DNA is TGTGCCAGCTCATCCCAGGGTCTCTCCTACGAGCAGTACTTC. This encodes CASSSQGLSYEQYF.

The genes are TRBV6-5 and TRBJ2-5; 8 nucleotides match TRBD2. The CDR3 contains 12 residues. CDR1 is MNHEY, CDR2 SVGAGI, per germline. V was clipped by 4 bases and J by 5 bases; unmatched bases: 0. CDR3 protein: CASSSSGETQYF. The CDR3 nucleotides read TGTGCCAGCAGTTCTAGCGGGGAGACCCAGTACTTC.

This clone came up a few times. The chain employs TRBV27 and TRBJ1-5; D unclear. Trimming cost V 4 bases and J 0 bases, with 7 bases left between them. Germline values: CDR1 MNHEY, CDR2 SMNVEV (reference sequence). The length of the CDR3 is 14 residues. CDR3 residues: CASSSENSNQPQHF. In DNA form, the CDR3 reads TGTGCCAGCAGTTCCGAAAATAGCAATCAGCCCCAGCATTTT.

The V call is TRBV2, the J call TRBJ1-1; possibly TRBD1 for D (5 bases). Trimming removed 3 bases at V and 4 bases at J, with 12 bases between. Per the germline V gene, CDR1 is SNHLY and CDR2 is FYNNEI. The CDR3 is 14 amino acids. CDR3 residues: CASSDIPGITEAFF. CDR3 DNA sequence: TGTGCCAGCAGTGATATTCCAGGGATCACTGAAGCTTTCTTT.

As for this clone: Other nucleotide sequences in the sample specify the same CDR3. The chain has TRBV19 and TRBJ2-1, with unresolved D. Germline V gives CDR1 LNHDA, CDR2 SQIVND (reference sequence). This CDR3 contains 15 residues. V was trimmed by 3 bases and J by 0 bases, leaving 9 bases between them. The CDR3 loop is CASSIGTSSYNEQFF. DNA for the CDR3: TGTGCCAGTAGTATCGGCACGAGCTCCTACAATGAGCAGTTCTTC.

DNA for the CDR3: TGTGCCAGCAGCCCCTCAGCACTAGCGGGAGAGACCCAGTACTTC. Protein: CASSPSALAGETQYF. The chain couples TRBV7-2 to TRBJ2-5, with 9 bases that match TRBD2. Germline V gene sequence: CDR1 SGHTA, CDR2 FQGNSA. This CDR3 region has 15 residues. Trimming removed 5 bases from V and 4 bases from J; junction bases left unmatched: 8.

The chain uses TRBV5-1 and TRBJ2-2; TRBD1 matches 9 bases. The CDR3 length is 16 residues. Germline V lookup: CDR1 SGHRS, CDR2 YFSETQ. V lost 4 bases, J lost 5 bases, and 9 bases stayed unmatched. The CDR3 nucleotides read TGCGCCAGCAGCCCGGGGACAGGGCCTAGTACCGGGGAGCTGTTTTTT. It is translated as CASSPGTGPSTGELFF.

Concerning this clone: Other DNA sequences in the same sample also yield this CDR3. CDR3 nucleotide sequence: TGTGCCTGGAGTCACCGCGGGGGAACTGAAGCTTTCTTT. This translates into CAWSHRGGTEAFF. This rearrangement joins TRBV30 to TRBJ1-1; TRBD1 might be the D (5 bases). This CDR3 is 13 amino acids long. In germline, CDR1 is GTSNPN, CDR2 SVGIG (reference sequence). Trimming left V 2 bases short and J 5 bases short, with 12 bases between.

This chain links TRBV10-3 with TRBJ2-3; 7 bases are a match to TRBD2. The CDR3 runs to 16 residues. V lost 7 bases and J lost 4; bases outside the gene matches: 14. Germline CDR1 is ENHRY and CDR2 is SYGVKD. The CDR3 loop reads CAITRQRSGTPDTQYF. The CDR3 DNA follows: TGTGCCATCACCCGACAGAGAAGCGGGACGCCAGATACGCAGTATTTT.

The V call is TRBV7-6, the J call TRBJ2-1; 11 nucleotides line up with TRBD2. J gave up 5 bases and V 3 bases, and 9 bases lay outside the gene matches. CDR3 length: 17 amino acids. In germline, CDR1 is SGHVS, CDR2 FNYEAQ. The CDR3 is CASSLRAGTSGHNEQFF. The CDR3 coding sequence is TGTGCCAGCAGCTTGAGGGCCGGGACTAGCGGCCACAATGAGCAGTTCTTC.

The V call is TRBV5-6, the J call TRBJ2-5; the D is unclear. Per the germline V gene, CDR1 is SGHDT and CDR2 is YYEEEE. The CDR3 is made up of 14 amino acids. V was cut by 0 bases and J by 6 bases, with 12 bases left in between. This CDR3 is CASSLGGVQQTQYF. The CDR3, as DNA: TGTGCCAGCAGCTTGGGGGGTGTGCAACAGACCCAGTACTTC.

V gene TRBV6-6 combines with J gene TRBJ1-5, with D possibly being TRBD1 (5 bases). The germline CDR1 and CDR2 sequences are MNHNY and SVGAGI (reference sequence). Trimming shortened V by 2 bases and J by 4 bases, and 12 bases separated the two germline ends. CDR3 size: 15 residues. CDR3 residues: CASSYGTKGNQPQHF. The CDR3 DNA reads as TGTGCCAGCAGTTACGGGACGAAGGGGAATCAGCCCCAGCATTTT.

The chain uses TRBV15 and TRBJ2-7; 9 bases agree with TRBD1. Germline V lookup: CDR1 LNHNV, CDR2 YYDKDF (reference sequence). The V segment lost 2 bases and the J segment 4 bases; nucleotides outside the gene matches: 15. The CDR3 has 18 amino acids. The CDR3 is CATSRRPFAGTGLYEQYF. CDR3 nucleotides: TGTGCCACCAGCAGACGCCCCTTCGCCGGGACAGGGCTTTACGAGCAGTACTTC.

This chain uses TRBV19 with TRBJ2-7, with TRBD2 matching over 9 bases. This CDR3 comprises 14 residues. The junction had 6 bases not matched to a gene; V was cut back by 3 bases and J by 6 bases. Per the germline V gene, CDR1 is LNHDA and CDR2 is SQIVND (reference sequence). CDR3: CASSISGRIGEQYF. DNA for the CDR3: TGTGCCAGTAGTATCAGCGGGAGGATCGGCGAGCAGTACTTC.

The CDR3 loop reads CASSWTSNEQFF. For the CDR3, the DNA is TGCGCCAGCAGCTGGACTTCCAATGAGCAGTTCTTC. V is TRBV5-1 and J is TRBJ2-1, with D possibly being TRBD2 (5 bases). Deletions cut 3 bases from V and 6 bases from J, with 7 bases between. This CDR3 is 12 amino acids long. Germline CDR1 SGHRS, CDR2 YFSETQ.

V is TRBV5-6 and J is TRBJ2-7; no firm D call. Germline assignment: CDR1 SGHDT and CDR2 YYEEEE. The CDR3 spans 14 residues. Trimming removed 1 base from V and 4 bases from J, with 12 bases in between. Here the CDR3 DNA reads TGTGCCAGCAGCTTGTGGGCGTCACAGTACGAGCAGTACTTC. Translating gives CASSLWASQYEQYF. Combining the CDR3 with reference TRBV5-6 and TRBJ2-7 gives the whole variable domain DAGVTQSPTHLIKTRGQQVTLRCSPKSGHDTVSWYQQALGQGPQFIFQYYEEEERQRGNFPDRFSGHQFPNYSSELNVNALLLGDSALYLCASSLWASQYEQYFGPGTRLTVT.

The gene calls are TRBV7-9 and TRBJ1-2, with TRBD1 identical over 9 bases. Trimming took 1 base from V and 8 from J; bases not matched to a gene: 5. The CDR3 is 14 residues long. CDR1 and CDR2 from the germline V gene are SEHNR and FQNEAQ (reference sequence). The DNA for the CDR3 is TGTGCCAGCAGCTTAGGAGGGACAGGGCTGGGCTACACCTTC. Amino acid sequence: CASSLGGTGLGYTF.